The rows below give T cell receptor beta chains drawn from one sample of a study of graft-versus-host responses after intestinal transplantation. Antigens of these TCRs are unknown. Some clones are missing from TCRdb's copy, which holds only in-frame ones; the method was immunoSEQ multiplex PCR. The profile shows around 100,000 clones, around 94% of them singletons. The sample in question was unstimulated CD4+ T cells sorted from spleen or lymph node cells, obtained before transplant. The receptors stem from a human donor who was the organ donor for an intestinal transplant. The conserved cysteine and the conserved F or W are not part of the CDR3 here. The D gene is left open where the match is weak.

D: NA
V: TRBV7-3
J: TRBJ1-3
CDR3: ASSLFGQGKGNTIY

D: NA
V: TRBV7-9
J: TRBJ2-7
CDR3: ASSLASSSYEQY

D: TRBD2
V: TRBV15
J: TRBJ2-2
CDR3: ATSRARTSGSTGELF

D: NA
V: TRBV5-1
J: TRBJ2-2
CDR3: ASSSQTLGTGELF

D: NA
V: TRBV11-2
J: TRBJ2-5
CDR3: ASSLGGREETQY

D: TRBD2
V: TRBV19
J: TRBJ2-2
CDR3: ASSGGRGPGELF

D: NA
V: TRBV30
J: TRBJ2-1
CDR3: AWSVRGYNEQF

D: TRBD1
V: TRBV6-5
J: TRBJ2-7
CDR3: ASRTTGNEQY

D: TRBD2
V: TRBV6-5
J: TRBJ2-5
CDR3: ASSYSTSGRWETQY

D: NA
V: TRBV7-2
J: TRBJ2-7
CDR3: ASSLSALTPYEQY

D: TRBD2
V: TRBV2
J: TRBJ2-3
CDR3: ASSELAGDMNTQY

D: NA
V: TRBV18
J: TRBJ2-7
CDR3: ASSPGSPSEEQY

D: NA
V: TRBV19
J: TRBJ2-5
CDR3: ASSGPGETQY

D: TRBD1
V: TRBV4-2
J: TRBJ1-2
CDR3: ASIGTGGGYT

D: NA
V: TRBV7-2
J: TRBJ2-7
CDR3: ASSLEAGPSYEQY

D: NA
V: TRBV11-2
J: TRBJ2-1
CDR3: ASSLGPNNEQF

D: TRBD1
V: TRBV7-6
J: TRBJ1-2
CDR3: ASTPRTGVDYGYT

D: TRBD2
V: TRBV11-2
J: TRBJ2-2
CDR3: ANSRAGANTGELF

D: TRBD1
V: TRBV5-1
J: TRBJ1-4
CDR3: ASSLGQGSINEKLF

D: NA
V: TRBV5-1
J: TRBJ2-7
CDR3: ASSSGHSGGEQY

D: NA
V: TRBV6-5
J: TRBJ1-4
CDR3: ASSEEGWEKLF

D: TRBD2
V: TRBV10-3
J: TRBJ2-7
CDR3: AISDSNREGYEQY

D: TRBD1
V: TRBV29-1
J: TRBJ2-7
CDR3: SVEEGGAGPQY

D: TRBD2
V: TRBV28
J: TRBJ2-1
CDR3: ASRSGTSGNEQF

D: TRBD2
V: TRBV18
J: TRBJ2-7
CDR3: ASSPGTTAYEQY

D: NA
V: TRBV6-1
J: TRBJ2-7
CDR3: ASSAGTYSYEQY

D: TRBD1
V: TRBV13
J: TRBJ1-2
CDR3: ASSRTGLYGYT

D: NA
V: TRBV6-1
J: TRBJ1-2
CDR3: ASSEAGFASYGYT

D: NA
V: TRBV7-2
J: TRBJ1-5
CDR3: ASSWAVRQPQH

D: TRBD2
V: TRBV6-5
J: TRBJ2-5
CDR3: AGKEREGGETQY

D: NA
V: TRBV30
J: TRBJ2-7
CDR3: AWSVGAATYEQY

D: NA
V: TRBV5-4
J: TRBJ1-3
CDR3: ASSLVGANSGNTIY

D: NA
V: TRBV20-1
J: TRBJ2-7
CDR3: SARLAYEQY

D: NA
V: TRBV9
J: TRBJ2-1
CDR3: ASSQTGVPSNEQF

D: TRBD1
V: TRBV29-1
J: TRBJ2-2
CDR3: SVEQGANTGELF

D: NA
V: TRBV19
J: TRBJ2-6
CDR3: ASSIQGISGANVLT

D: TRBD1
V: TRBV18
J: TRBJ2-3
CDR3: ASSPGQGPDTQY

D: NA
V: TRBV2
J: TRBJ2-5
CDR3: ASRGEETQY

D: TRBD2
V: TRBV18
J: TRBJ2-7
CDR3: ASSRSGGRAGAEKQY

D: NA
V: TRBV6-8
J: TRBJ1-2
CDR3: ARENGKRVDYT

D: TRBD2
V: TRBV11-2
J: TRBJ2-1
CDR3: ASRALAGIYNEQF

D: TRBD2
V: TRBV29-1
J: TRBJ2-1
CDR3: SIASGGGNEQF

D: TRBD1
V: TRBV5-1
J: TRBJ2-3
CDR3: ASSLDLQGTDTQY

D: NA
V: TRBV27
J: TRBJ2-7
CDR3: ASSIVGFSHEQY

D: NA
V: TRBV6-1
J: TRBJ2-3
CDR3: ASSGSRGTDTQY

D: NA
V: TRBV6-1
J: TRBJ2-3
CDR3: ASSSTGSPRTQY

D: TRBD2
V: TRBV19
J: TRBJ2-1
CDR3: ASSMAGGYNEQF

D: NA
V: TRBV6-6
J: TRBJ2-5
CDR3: ASSYQGSELGETQY

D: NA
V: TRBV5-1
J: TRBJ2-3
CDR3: ASRTEGTDTQY

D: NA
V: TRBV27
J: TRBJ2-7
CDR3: ASSREGGSSYEQY

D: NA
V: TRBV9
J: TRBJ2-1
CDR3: ASSQDLRSYNEQF

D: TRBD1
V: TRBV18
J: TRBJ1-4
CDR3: ASSPGTGDEKLF

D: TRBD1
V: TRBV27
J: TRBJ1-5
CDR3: ASRRTGGPSNQPQH

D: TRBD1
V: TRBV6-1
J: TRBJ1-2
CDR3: ASSRTGTGYT

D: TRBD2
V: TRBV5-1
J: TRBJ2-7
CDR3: ASSGEATSSSYEQY

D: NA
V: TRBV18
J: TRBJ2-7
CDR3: ASSVRDQVGEQY

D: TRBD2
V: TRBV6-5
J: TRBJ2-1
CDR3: ASSRKREVYNEQF

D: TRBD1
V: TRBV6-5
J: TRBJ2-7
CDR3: ASSYYRGQDYEQY

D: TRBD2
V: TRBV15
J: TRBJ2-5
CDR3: ATSRVKVASGGETQY